This T cell receptor (beta chain) was captured by sequencing in a study of T cell changes during pregnancy in multiple sclerosis. This CDR3 has 15 amino acids. Germline CDR1 and CDR2: SGHTA and FQGNSA. V gave up 5 bases and J gave up 2 bases; unmatched junction bases: 6. Clones were sequenced by immunoSEQ multiplex PCR, and TCRdb holds only the in-frame ones, with some missing. The sample consists of under 95,000 clones, over 80% of them appearing once. This receptor was taken from a female donor with multiple sclerosis, enrolled in a pregnancy study. The chain joins TRBV7-2 to TRBJ1-1; TRBD1 agrees at 9 bases. The material sequenced was peripheral blood, taken after pregnancy. CDR3 sequence: CASSPGTGHNTEAFF. The DNA of the CDR3 is TGTGCCAGCAGCCCCGGGACAGGGCACAACACTGAAGCTTTCTTT.